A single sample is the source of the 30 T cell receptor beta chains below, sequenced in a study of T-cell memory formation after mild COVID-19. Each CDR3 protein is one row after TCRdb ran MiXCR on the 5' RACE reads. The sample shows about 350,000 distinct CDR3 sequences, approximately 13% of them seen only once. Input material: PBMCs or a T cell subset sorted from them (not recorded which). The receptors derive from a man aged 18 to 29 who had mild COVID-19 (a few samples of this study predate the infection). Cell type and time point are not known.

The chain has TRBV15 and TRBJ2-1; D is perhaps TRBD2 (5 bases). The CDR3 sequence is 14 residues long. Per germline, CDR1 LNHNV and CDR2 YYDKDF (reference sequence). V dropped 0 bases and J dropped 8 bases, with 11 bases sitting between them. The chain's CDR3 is CATSRDIASYEQFF. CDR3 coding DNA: TGTGCCACCAGCAGAGATATAGCGTCCTATGAGCAGTTCTTC.

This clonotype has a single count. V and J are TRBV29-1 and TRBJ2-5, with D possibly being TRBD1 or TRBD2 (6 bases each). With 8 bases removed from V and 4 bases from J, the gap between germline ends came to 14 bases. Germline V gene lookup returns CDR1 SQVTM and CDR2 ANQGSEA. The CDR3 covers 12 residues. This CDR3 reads CSLGGWGETQYF. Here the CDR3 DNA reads TGCAGCCTGGGGGGCTGGGGAGAGACCCAGTACTTC.

The DNA of the CDR3 is TGTGCCAGCAGCCCAGAGGGTGGGGACCCCACCGGGGAGCTGTTTTTT. This sequence encodes CASSPEGGDPTGELFF. V usage is TRBV5-6 and J usage is TRBJ2-2; TRBD1 or TRBD2 may be the D gene (5 bases each). V was trimmed by 4 bases and J by 4 bases, leaving 17 bases between them. The CDR3 consists of 16 residues. Germline-derived CDR1 and CDR2 are SGHDT and YYEEEE.

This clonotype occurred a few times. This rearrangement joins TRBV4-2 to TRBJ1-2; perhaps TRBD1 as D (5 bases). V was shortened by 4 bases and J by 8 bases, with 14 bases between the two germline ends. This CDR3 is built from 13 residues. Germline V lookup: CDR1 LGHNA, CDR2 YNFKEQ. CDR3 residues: CASSPLMGDGYTF. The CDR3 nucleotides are TGTGCCAGCAGCCCCCTGATGGGGGACGGCTACACCTTC.

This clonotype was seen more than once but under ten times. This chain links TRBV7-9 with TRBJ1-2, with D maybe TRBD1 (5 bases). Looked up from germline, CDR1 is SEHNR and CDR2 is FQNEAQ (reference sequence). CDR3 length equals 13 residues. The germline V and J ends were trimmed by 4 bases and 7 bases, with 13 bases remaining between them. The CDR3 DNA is TGTGCCAGCAGCTCCGGGGCCTCCTTTGGCTACACCTTC. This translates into CASSSGASFGYTF.

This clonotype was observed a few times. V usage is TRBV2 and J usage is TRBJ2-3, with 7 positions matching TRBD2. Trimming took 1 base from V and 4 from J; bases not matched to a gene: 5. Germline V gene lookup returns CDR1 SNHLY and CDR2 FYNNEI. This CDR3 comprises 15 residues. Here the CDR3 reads CASSEGGGVADTQYF. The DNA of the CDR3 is TGTGCCAGCAGTGAAGGTGGGGGGGTCGCAGATACGCAGTATTTT. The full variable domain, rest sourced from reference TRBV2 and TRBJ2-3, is EPEVTQTPSHQVTQMGQEVILRCVPISNHLYFYWYRQILGQKVEFLVSFYNNEISEKSEIFDDQFSVERPDGSNFTLKIRSTKLEDSAMYFCASSEGGGVADTQYFGPGTRLTVL.

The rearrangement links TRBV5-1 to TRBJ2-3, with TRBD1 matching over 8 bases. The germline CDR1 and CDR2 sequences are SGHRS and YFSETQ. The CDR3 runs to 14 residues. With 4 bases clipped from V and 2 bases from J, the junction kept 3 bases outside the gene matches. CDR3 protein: CASSAGQVTDTQYF. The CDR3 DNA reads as TGCGCCAGCAGCGCGGGACAGGTCACAGATACGCAGTATTTT.

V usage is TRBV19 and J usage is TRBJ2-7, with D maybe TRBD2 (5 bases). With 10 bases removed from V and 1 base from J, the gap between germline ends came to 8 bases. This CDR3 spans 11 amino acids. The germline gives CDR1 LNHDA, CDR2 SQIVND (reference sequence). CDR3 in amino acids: CAKGGSYEQYF. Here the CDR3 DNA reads TGTGCCAAAGGAGGATCCTACGAGCAGTACTTC.

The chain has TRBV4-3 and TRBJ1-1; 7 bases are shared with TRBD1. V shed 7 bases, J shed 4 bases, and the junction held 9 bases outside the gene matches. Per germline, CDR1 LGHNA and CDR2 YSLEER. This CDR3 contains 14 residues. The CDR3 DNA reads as TGCGCCAGCAACCACGTTACAGGGGCCACTGAAGCTTTCTTT. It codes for CASNHVTGATEAFF.

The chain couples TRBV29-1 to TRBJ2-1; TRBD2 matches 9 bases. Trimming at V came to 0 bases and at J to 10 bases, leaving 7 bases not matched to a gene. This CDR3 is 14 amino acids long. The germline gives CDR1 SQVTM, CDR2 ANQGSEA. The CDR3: CSVEESLAGLEQFF. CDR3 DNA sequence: TGCAGCGTTGAAGAAAGTCTAGCGGGGCTAGAGCAGTTCTTC.

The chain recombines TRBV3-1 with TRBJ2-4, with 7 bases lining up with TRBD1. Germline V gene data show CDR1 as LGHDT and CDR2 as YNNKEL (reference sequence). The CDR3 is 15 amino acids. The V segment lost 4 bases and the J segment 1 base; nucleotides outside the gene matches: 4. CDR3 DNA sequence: TGTGCCAGCAGCCGCCACAGGGGTGCCAAAAACATTCAGTACTTC. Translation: CASSRHRGAKNIQYF.

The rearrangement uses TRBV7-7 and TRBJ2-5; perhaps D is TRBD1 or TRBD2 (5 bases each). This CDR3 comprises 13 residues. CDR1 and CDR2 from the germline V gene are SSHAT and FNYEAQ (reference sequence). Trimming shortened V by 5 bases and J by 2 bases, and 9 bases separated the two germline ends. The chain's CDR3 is CASSQGRQETQYF. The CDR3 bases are TGTGCCAGCAGCCAGGGACGGCAAGAGACCCAGTACTTC.

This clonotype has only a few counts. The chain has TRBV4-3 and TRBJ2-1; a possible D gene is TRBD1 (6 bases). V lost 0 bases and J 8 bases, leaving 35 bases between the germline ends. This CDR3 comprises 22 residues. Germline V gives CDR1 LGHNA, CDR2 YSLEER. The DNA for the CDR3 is TGCGCCAGCAGCCAAGATCGGAAGACAGGAAAGGTAGAAAGCGCCTGGGGCGATGAGCAGTTCTTC. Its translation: CASSQDRKTGKVESAWGDEQFF.

Here the CDR3 DNA reads TGTGCCAGCGTATCAGGGGGGTCTAACTATGGCTACACCTTC. It translates to CASVSGGSNYGYTF. The V call is TRBV6-6, the J call TRBJ1-2; 7 bases are shared with TRBD1. CDR3 length: 14 residues. V shed 8 bases, J shed 0 bases, and the junction held 6 bases outside the gene matches. Germline CDR1 reads MNHNY; CDR2 reads SVGAGI (reference sequence).

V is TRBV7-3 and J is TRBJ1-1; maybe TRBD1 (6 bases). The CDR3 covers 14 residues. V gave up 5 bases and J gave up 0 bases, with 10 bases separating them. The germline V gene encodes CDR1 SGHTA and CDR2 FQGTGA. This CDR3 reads CASSTQGLNTEAFF. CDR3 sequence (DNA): TGTGCCAGCAGCACACAGGGCTTGAACACTGAAGCTTTCTTT. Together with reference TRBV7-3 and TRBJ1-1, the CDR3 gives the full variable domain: GAGVSQTPSNKVTEKGKYVELRCDPISGHTALYWYRQSLGQGPEFLIYFQGTGAADDSGLPNDRFFAVRPEGSVSTLKIQRTERGDSAVYLCASSTQGLNTEAFFGQGTRLTVV.

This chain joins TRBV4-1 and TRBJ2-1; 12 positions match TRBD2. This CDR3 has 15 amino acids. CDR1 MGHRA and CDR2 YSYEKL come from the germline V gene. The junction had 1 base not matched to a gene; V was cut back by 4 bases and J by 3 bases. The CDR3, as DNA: TGCGCCAGCAGCCGGACTAGCGGGGACTACAATGAGCAGTTCTTC. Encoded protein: CASSRTSGDYNEQFF.

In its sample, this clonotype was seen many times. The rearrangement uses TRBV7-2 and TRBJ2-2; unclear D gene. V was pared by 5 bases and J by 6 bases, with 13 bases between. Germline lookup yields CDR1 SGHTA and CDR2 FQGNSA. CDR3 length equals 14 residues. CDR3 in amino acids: CASSPWAGSGELFF. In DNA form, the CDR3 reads TGTGCCAGCAGCCCGTGGGCAGGATCCGGGGAGCTGTTTTTT.

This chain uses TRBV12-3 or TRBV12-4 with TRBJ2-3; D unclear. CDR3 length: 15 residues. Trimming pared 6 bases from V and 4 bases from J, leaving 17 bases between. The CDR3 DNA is TGTGCCAGCAGCACCCCCTTGATCGGAGCAGATACGCAGTATTTT. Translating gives CASSTPLIGADTQYF.

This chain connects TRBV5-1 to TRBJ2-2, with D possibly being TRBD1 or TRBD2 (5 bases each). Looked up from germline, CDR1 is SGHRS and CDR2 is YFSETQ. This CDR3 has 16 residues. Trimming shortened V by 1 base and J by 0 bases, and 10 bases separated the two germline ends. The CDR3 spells CASSLYQGPNTGELFF. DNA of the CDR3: TGCGCCAGCAGCTTGTATCAGGGACCGAACACCGGGGAGCTGTTTTTT.

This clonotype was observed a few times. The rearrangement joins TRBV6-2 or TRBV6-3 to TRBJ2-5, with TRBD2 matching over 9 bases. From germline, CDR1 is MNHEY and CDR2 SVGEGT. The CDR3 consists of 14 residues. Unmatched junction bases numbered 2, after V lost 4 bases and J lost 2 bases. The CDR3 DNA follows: TGTGCCAGCAGTTGGACTAGCGCACAAGAGACCCAGTACTTC. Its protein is CASSWTSAQETQYF.

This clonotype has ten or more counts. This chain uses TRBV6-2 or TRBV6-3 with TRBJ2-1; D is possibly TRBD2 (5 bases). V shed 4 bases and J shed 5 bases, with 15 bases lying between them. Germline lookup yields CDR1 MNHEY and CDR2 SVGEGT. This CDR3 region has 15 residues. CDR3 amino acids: CASSSLVGGHNEQFF. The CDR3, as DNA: TGTGCCAGCAGTTCCCTTGTAGGAGGTCACAATGAGCAGTTCTTC.

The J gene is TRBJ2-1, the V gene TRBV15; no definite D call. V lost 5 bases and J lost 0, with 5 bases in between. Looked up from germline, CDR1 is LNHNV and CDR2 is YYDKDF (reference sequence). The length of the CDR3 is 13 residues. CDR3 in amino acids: CATSPPSYNEQFF. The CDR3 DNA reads TGTGCCACCAGCCCCCCCTCCTACAATGAGCAGTTCTTC.

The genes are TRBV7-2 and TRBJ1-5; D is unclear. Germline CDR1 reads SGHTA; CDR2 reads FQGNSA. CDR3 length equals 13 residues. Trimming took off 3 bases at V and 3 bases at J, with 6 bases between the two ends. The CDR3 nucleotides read TGTGCCAGCAGCTTCCAGATCAATCAGCCCCAGCATTTT. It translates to CASSFQINQPQHF.

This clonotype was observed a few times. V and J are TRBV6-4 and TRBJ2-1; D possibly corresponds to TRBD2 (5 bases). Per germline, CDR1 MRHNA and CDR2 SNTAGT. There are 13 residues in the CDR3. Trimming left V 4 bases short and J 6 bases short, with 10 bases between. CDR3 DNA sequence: TGTGCCAGCAGTGTTTTAGCGTTCAATGAGCAGTTCTTC. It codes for CASSVLAFNEQFF.

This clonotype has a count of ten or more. CDR3 region: CASSTPPVRGSYEQYF. The CDR3 bases are TGCGCCAGCAGCACCCCCCCCGTTCGCGGCTCCTACGAGCAGTACTTC. The chain combines TRBV5-1 with TRBJ2-7; D ambiguous. CDR1 is SGHRS and CDR2 is YFSETQ in the germline V gene. V was trimmed by 4 bases and J by 0 bases, leaving 17 bases between them. This CDR3 is built from 16 residues.

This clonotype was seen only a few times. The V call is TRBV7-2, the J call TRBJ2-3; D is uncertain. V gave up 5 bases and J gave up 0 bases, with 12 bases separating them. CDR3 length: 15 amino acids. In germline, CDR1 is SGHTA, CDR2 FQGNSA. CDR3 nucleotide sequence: TGTGCCAGCAGCCACTCCCCCGTAAGCACAGATACGCAGTATTTT. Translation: CASSHSPVSTDTQYF.

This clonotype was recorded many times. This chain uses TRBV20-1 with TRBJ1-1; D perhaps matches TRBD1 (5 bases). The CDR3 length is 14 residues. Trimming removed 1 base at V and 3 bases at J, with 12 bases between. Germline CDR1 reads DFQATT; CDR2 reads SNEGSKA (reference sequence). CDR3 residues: CSARGGSRDTEAFF. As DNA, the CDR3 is TGCAGTGCTAGAGGGGGGTCGAGAGACACTGAAGCTTTCTTT.

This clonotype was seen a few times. CDR3 nucleotides: TGTGCCAGCAGCCAAACAGGGAGCAGCTCCTACAATGAGCAGTTCTTC. It codes for CASSQTGSSSYNEQFF. The V gene is TRBV6-5, the J gene TRBJ2-1, with D tentatively TRBD1 (6 bases). The CDR3 extends over 16 amino acids. Germline CDR1 MNHEY, CDR2 SVGAGI. V lost 6 bases and J lost 0, with 15 bases in between.

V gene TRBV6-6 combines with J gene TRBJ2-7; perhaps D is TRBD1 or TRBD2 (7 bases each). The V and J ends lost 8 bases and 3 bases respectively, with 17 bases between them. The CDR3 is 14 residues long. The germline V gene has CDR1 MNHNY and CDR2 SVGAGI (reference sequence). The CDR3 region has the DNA TGTGCCAGCCATGCAGGGGGGGCGGACTACGAGCAGTACTTC. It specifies CASHAGGADYEQYF.

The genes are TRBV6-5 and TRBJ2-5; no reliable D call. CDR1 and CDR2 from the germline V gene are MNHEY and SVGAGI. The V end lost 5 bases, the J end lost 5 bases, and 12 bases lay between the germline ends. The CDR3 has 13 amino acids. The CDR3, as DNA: TGTGCCAGCAGTCGACAACCTGGGGAGACCCAGTACTTC. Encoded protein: CASSRQPGETQYF.